This T cell receptor beta chain stems from a study of T cells after yellow fever vaccination (dated by TCRdb to about 2019). With respect to the entire study: The SMART-Seq v4 Ultra Low Input RNA kit was used to prepare libraries from fractions with low cell numbers. To follow T-cell clones before and after primary and booster YFV17D yellow fever vaccination, bulk TCR alpha and beta repertoires were sequenced over time. Blood was drawn at multiple timepoints before and after primary and secondary immunization, with bulk PBMC replicates and cell subsets isolated. Two healthy male donors, one aged 18 to 30 and one aged 30 to 39 years, were included in the cohort.

What the authors observed across the whole study: Because abundant contaminating clonotypes from the bulk population could be contained in FACS-sorted repertoires, computational filtering was required. Because only a couple of donors were included in the study, the extent to which the findings can be generalized is limited. The secondary T-cell response was found to be weaker but faster than the primary response, with a peak reached on day 5 rather than on day 15. A small share of clonotypes occurred in both CD4 and CD8 compartments, likely arising from convergent recombination. Most clones expanded after primary vaccination (about 95% of CD4 and about 85% of CD8) were re-detected after the booster, suggesting that broad memory maintenance occurred.

In light of the paper, this sample's treatment or condition label describes: live attenuated yellow fever vaccine strain. At each blood-draw timepoint, two biological replicates of bulk PBMCs were collected. A standard Ficoll-Paque protocol was used to isolate PBMCs from peripheral blood. RNA was extracted with TriZol from bulk PBMCs, CD4 and CD8 fractions, and dextramer-positive and dextramer-negative fractions. Synthesis of TCR cDNA relied on 5'RACE template switching, a step that introduced a universal primer site along with unique molecular identifiers. Priming for cDNA synthesis came from both the TCR alpha and TCR beta constant segments. Library amplification involved two PCR steps, and the second step added sample barcodes and sequencing adapters. Sequencing of the libraries was done on either Illumina HiSeq 2500 (2x100 bp) or NovaSeq (2x150 bp). The published analysis was carried out like this. MIGEC was used to demultiplex reads and collapse the reads into UMI consensus sequences, and MiXCR was used for V(D)J alignment. Clonotypes responding to the vaccine were identified with edgeR on replicate PBMC samples, with the criteria of FDR below 0.01 and a log2 fold change above 5 up to day 15. Bulk clonotypes were assigned CD4 or CD8 identity according to which sequenced CD4 or CD8 repertoire held them at higher abundance. The public reads were run again by TCRdb, first through fastp at Q25 and then through MiXCR, and only productive beta chains were kept. Rows with a matching CDR3 protein are joined into one entry that keeps the most common DNA and genes. In this record, the V and J calls reflect TCRdb's handling and not the investigators' own analysis. Across this sample there are 500,000 to 650,000 distinct CDR3 sequences, with roughly 14% seen only once. Roughly 13% of the sample lies in the top ten.

A word on this clonotype: There is no known antigen for this receptor. Within one base of it there is no much larger clone, and no base qualities were kept.

The sample here was PBMCs, taken on the day of the yellow fever booster vaccination. This sequence was found in a man aged 25-40 years who received the YFV17D yellow fever vaccine.

The CDR3 protein is CASSREVEQFF. The nucleotide sequence is TGTGCCAGCAGCCGAGAGGTTGAGCAGTTCTTC. The sequence joins TRBV3-1 to TRBJ2-1; there is no confident call for the D gene. CDR1 and CDR2, per the germline V gene (reference sequence), are LGHDT and YNNKEL. The V and J ends are trimmed by 4 bases and 9 bases, leaving 7 bases between them. Inclusive of the bounding cysteine and phenylalanine, the CDR3 is 11 residues long. The CDR3 DNA has 33 bases and is translated from base 1.